This entry lists 10 T cell receptor beta chains sequenced from one sample in a study of T-cell reconstitution after alpha-beta-depleted transplantation in children. Unique molecular identifiers were built into the TCRbeta library. TCRdb reprocessed the PCR reads via MiXCR and lists one record per CDR3 protein. The profile shows just over 950,000 distinct CDR3 sequences, about 30% of them singletons. Source: PBMCs, mostly from graft donor cells, taken 360 days after TCRalphabeta/CD19-depleted stem cell transplant. The source is a boy under three years old who had a stem cell transplant for SCID, so the T cells may come from the graft donor.

This clonotype was seen a single time. The J gene is TRBJ2-2, the V gene TRBV12-3 or TRBV12-4; possibly TRBD1 for D (6 bases). Trimming removed 6 bases from V and 1 base from J, with 15 bases in between. This CDR3 has 16 amino acids. The CDR3 DNA reads TGTGCCAGCAGCCAGGTAGCCAGGGGGAACACCGGGGAGCTGTTTTTT. It specifies CASSQVARGNTGELFF.

The chain couples TRBV14 to TRBJ2-7; D possibly corresponds to TRBD1 (6 bases). The CDR3 runs to 13 residues. Per germline, CDR1 SGHDN and CDR2 FVKESK. The V end lost 3 bases, the J end lost 6 bases, and 12 bases lay between the germline ends. The CDR3 region has the DNA TGTGCCAGCAGCCACCTCGGACAGACCGAGCAGTACTTC. Its translation is CASSHLGQTEQYF.

As DNA, the CDR3 is TGTGCCAGCTCACCACCGGGGAAGGCCCTTCCCGCGAACACCGGGGAGCTGTTTTTT. The encoded protein is CASSPPGKALPANTGELFF. This rearrangement joins TRBV18 to TRBJ2-2; D gene ambiguous. Trimming removed 0 bases from V and 0 bases from J, with 17 bases in between. The CDR3 is made up of 19 amino acids. Germline assignment: CDR1 KGHSH and CDR2 LQKENI.

This clonotype was observed a handful of times. The chain links TRBV18 to TRBJ2-7; D gene ambiguous. V was trimmed by 4 bases and J by 2 bases, leaving 9 bases between them. The CDR3 sequence is 13 residues long. The V gene's germline CDR1 is KGHSH and CDR2 LQKENI. The DNA for the CDR3 is TGTGCCAGCTCACGGACGGAAACCTACGAGCAGTACTTC. Its translation is CASSRTETYEQYF.

The rearrangement links TRBV11-1 to TRBJ2-1; either TRBD1 or TRBD2 may fit D (5 bases each). The germline CDR1 and CDR2 sequences are SGHAT and FQDESV (reference sequence). This CDR3 comprises 18 residues. V was clipped by 0 bases and J by 2 bases, with 17 bases between them. CDR3 in amino acids: CASSLARHRDRAYNEQFF. In nucleotides, the CDR3 is TGTGCCAGCAGCTTAGCGAGACACCGGGACCGAGCCTACAATGAGCAGTTCTTC.

This clonotype was seen a few times. V and J are TRBV11-2 and TRBJ2-1; D not resolved. With 5 bases removed from V and 8 bases from J, the gap between germline ends came to 7 bases. Germline CDR1 and CDR2: SGHAT and FQNNGV. This CDR3 comprises 11 residues. In DNA, the CDR3 is TGTGCCAGCAGCGACCTTGATGAGCAGTTCTTC. Its protein product is CASSDLDEQFF.

V and J are TRBV2 and TRBJ2-3, with D perhaps TRBD1 (5 bases). Trimming stripped 3 bases from V and 1 base from J, with 11 bases between. CDR3 length: 15 residues. CDR1 is SNHLY, CDR2 FYNNEI, per germline. The CDR3 DNA reads as TGTGCCAGCAGTGATAAGGGGTGGGGCACAGATACGCAGTATTTT. This gives the protein CASSDKGWGTDTQYF.

The chain has TRBV24-1 and TRBJ2-1; 14 nucleotides match TRBD2. The CDR3 totals 16 residues. CDR1 is KGHDR and CDR2 is SFDVKD in the germline V gene. Losses at the gene ends were 3 bases for V and 8 bases for J; bases not matched to a gene: 5. CDR3 region: CATSDTTSGGADEQFF. As DNA, the CDR3 is TGTGCCACCAGTGATACGACTAGCGGGGGGGCCGATGAGCAGTTCTTC.

This clonotype occurred a few times. The V call is TRBV5-6, the J call TRBJ2-1; 10 bases line up with TRBD1. This CDR3 has 15 residues. The V segment lost 4 bases and the J segment 3 bases; nucleotides outside the gene matches: 4. Germline V gene lookup returns CDR1 SGHDT and CDR2 YYEEEE. CDR3 residues: CASSAGTGVYNEQFF. The CDR3 nucleotides are TGTGCCAGCAGCGCCGGGACAGGGGTCTACAATGAGCAGTTCTTC.

V and J are TRBV2 and TRBJ2-1; TRBD1 agrees at 8 bases. J gave up 5 bases and V 4 bases, and 7 bases lay outside the gene matches. From germline, CDR1 is SNHLY and CDR2 FYNNEI. The CDR3 has 15 residues. Here the CDR3 DNA reads TGTGCCAGCAGTGTAAGTGGGACAGGCCACAATGAGCAGTTCTTC. It translates to CASSVSGTGHNEQFF.